The 23 T cell receptor beta chains below were found in one sample sequenced in a study of cytomegalovirus exposure and HLA in healthy donors. PCR was performed using 60 Vbeta and 13 Jbeta primers. Measured with immunoSEQ multiplex PCR; TCRdb has only the in-frame clones, and not every one. The sample shows more than 100,000 clones, 60% to 85% of them seen only once. The specimen was PBMCs. These TCRs come from a woman between 40 and 50 years old in good health and CMV-seropositive.

This sequence joins TRBV7-2 and TRBJ2-3, with D tentatively TRBD1 (5 bases). Trimming removed 5 bases at V and 0 bases at J, with 9 bases between. The CDR3 covers 14 residues. Germline V lookup: CDR1 SGHTA, CDR2 FQGNSA. The CDR3 protein is CASSPQGSTDTQYF. DNA for the CDR3: TGTGCCAGCAGCCCCCAGGGAAGCACAGATACGCAGTATTTT.

V usage is TRBV6-5 and J usage is TRBJ1-4; tentatively, D is TRBD1 (6 bases). Trimming pared 0 bases from V and 4 bases from J, leaving 9 bases between. Germline V gives CDR1 MNHEY, CDR2 SVGAGI. The CDR3 extends over 15 amino acids. The CDR3 protein is CASSYSDRSNEKLFF. CDR3 DNA sequence: TGTGCCAGCAGTTACTCGGACAGAAGTAATGAAAAACTGTTTTTT.

A few counts support this clone. V and J are TRBV19 and TRBJ2-2, with D unresolved. Germline lookup yields CDR1 LNHDA and CDR2 SQIVND (reference sequence). The V gene lost 3 bases and the J gene lost 1 base, with 6 bases spanning the gap. CDR3 length equals 14 residues. CDR3 in DNA: TGTGCCAGTAGTATTTCGTTGAACACCGGGGAGCTGTTTTTT. Amino acids: CASSISLNTGELFF.

The V gene is TRBV7-3, the J gene TRBJ2-1; TRBD1 might be the D (6 bases). CDR1 is SGHTA, CDR2 FQGTGA, per germline. The CDR3 has 14 amino acids. Trimming took 2 bases from V and 5 from J, leaving 10 bases between them. CDR3 residues: CASSLGTGNNEQFF. The CDR3 nucleotides are TGTGCCAGCAGCTTAGGTACAGGGAACAATGAGCAGTTCTTC.

V is TRBV27 and J is TRBJ2-7, with D perhaps matching TRBD2 (6 bases). Germline V lookup: CDR1 MNHEY, CDR2 SMNVEV (reference sequence). CDR3 length equals 14 residues. Trimming stripped 5 bases from V and 4 bases from J, with 15 bases between. In DNA, the CDR3 is TGTGCCAGCAGTCCTTCCCCACTAGCTTACGAGCAGTACTTC. Translated: CASSPSPLAYEQYF.

This sequence joins TRBV15 and TRBJ1-6; TRBD1 aligns across 8 bases. CDR1 LNHNV and CDR2 YYDKDF come from the germline V gene (reference sequence). J was trimmed by 4 bases and V by 1 base; bases with no gene match: 9. The CDR3 consists of 18 residues. As DNA, the CDR3 is TGTGCCACCAGCAGAGGGACAGGGATTCGCCCATATAATTCACCCCTCCACTTT. Protein sequence: CATSRGTGIRPYNSPLHF.

The chain is built from TRBV27 and TRBJ1-5; no clear D. Germline V lookup: CDR1 MNHEY, CDR2 SMNVEV (reference sequence). V was shortened by 3 bases and J by 4 bases, with 7 bases between the two germline ends. The CDR3 extends over 13 amino acids. CDR3 coding DNA: TGTGCCAGCAGTTTTTCCCAGAATCAGCCCCAGCATTTT. Encoded protein: CASSFSQNQPQHF.

This chain links TRBV5-4 with TRBJ1-2; D possibly corresponds to TRBD1 (6 bases). V gave up 2 bases and J gave up 3 bases, with 14 bases separating them. CDR3 length: 15 amino acids. Germline assignment: CDR1 SGHNT and CDR2 YYREEE (reference sequence). The CDR3 region is CASSFGGASDYGYTF. In DNA form, the CDR3 reads TGTGCCAGCAGCTTCGGGGGGGCCTCAGACTATGGCTACACCTTC.

This clone was seen a handful of times. One end of the junction varies from germline; a read error may be responsible. The sample contains more than one DNA sequence encoding this CDR3. The CDR3 loop is CASSQVFAGDYNSPLHF. CDR3 DNA: TGTGCCAGCAGCCAAGTCTTTGCCGGGGACTATAATTCCCCCCTCCACTTT. The chain carries TRBV4-2 and TRBJ1-6; a weak D match, TRBD1 (5 bases). The CDR3 runs 17 residues. Germline values: CDR1 LGHNA, CDR2 YNFKEQ.

Of note for this clone: Other nucleotide sequences in the sample specify the same CDR3. This rearrangement joins TRBV7-2 to TRBJ1-2; TRBD1 is a possible D gene (5 bases). Germline V gives CDR1 SGHTA, CDR2 FQGNSA. CDR3 size: 14 residues. V lost 5 bases, J lost 2 bases, and 12 bases lay in between. In DNA form, the CDR3 reads TGTGCCAGCAGCCCCACAGGATCCAACTATGGCTACACCTTC. Its protein is CASSPTGSNYGYTF.

The chain carries TRBV7-2 and TRBJ2-2; no clear D gene. Trimming removed 0 bases from V and 0 bases from J, with 5 bases in between. This CDR3 contains 15 residues. The germline V gene has CDR1 SGHTA and CDR2 FQGNSA. The CDR3 nucleotides are TGTGCCAGCAGCTTAGCGTCCACGAACACCGGGGAGCTGTTTTTT. Encoded protein: CASSLASTNTGELFF.

The chain has TRBV11-3 and TRBJ2-2, with 10 nucleotides matching TRBD2. Germline V lookup: CDR1 SGHNT, CDR2 YENEEA. With 4 bases clipped from V and 4 bases from J, the junction kept 6 bases outside the gene matches. The CDR3 is made up of 16 amino acids. The CDR3, as DNA: TGTGCCAGCAGCTCCAGCGGGAGGGCCTCCACCGGGGAGCTGTTTTTT. This codes for CASSSSGRASTGELFF.

The chain uses TRBV2 and TRBJ2-5; TRBD2 might be the D (6 bases). Trimming pared 2 bases from V and 7 bases from J, leaving 17 bases between. The CDR3 is 15 amino acids. The germline V gene has CDR1 SNHLY and CDR2 FYNNEI. The chain's CDR3 is CASSERAGTKGTQYF. As DNA, the CDR3 is TGTGCCAGCAGTGAACGCGCGGGGACCAAGGGGACCCAGTACTTC.

This chain uses TRBV10-1 with TRBJ2-1, with D possibly TRBD1 on 5 matching bases. V lost 6 bases and J lost 4, with 13 bases in between. Germline V lookup: CDR1 WNHNN, CDR2 SYGVQD (reference sequence). There are 14 residues in the CDR3. CDR3 bases: TGCGCCAGCAGCGACCATAGACAGTACAATGAGCAGTTCTTC. It translates to CASSDHRQYNEQFF.

V gene TRBV6-4 combines with J gene TRBJ2-7, with 9 positions matching TRBD1. There are 15 residues in the CDR3. V trimming: 0 bases; J trimming: 3 bases; junction bases outside the gene matches: 3. Per the germline V gene, CDR1 is MRHNA and CDR2 is SNTAGT. The CDR3 reads CASSDSRDRDYEQYF. Written as DNA, the CDR3 is TGTGCCAGCAGTGACTCAAGGGACAGGGACTACGAGCAGTACTTC.

The V and J genes are TRBV2 and TRBJ1-5; unclear D gene. The germline CDR1 and CDR2 sequences are SNHLY and FYNNEI. CDR3 length: 15 amino acids. Trimming shortened V by 4 bases and J by 7 bases, and 17 bases separated the two germline ends. CDR3 in DNA: TGTGCCAGCAGTGTCCCCGCGGGCGTTCGGCAGCCCCAGCATTTT. It translates to CASSVPAGVRQPQHF.

The rearrangement joins TRBV4-3 to TRBJ2-3; 13 bases align to TRBD2. The germline V gene encodes CDR1 LGHNA and CDR2 YSLEER. The CDR3 sequence is 15 residues long. The trim removed 6 bases at V and 6 bases at J, leaving 6 bases unmatched. The CDR3 bases are TGCGCCAGCAGTCGTGGACTAGCGGGAGTGGATACGCAGTATTTT. Its protein is CASSRGLAGVDTQYF.

This clone was recorded only once. The CDR3 DNA reads TGTGCCAGCAGTGAGAGTGGCGGGAGCGGCACAGATACGCAGTATTTT. Its translation: CASSESGGSGTDTQYF. The chain couples TRBV6-1 to TRBJ2-3; 7 nucleotides line up with TRBD2. This CDR3 comprises 16 residues. Per the germline V gene, CDR1 is MNHNS and CDR2 is SASEGT. The trim removed 3 bases at V and 1 base at J, leaving 7 bases unmatched.

This sequence joins TRBV7-3 and TRBJ2-7; 10 nucleotides match TRBD2. Germline-derived CDR1 and CDR2 are SGHTA and FQGTGA. The CDR3 covers 16 residues. The junction had 11 bases not matched to a gene; V was cut back by 5 bases and J by 4 bases. CDR3 sequence (DNA): TGTGCCAGCAGCCCAGGAGCCGGGACTAGCGTTTACGAGCAGTACTTC. Residues: CASSPGAGTSVYEQYF.

The chain couples TRBV5-1 to TRBJ1-4, with D hard to call. There are 15 residues in the CDR3. Germline CDR1 and CDR2: SGHRS and YFSETQ. The V end was cut by 0 bases, the J end by 6 bases, with 12 bases between. CDR3 sequence (DNA): TGCGCCAGCAGCTTGGGTTTGAGCGGGGATGAAAAACTGTTTTTT. The encoded protein is CASSLGLSGDEKLFF.

The chain couples TRBV11-2 to TRBJ2-7, with TRBD1 matching over 9 bases. V lost 3 bases to trimming and J lost 6 bases; unmatched junction nucleotides: 3. The CDR3 loop spans 13 amino acids. Germline V lookup: CDR1 SGHAT, CDR2 FQNNGV. DNA for the CDR3: TGTGCCAGCAGCTTCGGGACAGGGCTCGAGCAGTACTTC. Translation gives CASSFGTGLEQYF.

For the CDR3, the DNA is TGCGCCAGCAGCCCCTACAGGGGTGGGGGCCAGGCAGATACGCAGTATTTT. As protein: CASSPYRGGGQADTQYF. This chain uses TRBV5-1 with TRBJ2-3; 7 nucleotides align to TRBD1. The CDR3 length is 17 residues. J was trimmed by 4 bases and V by 4 bases; bases with no gene match: 15. CDR1 and CDR2 from the germline V gene are SGHRS and YFSETQ.

The DNA of the CDR3 is TGCGCCAGCAGCCCAGGGACTAGCGGGAGGTTTTACCCCAGCGAGCAGTACTTC. As protein: CASSPGTSGRFYPSEQYF. V gene TRBV5-1 combines with J gene TRBJ2-7, with TRBD2 matching over 15 bases. V lost 4 bases, J lost 6 bases, and 14 bases stayed unmatched. The germline V gene encodes CDR1 SGHRS and CDR2 YFSETQ. This CDR3 spans 18 amino acids.